This entry lists 18 T cell receptor beta chains sequenced from one sample in a study of beta chain features in type 1 diabetes. Points from the study as a whole: Type 1 diabetes patients showed a moderate but significant shortening of TCRB CDR3s in all four CD4+ subsets.

Of the isolated RNA, all was reverse transcribed, and so the sequenced material was expressed TCRB transcripts. TCRdb's table, derived via immunoSEQ multiplex PCR, lists solely in-frame clones and lacks some. The sample includes fewer than 350,000 clones, 15% of them seen just once. These receptors' antigens are unknown. The material sequenced was naive CD4+ T cells from blood. The source of these receptors is a young man with type 1 diabetes.

This clone was observed a few times. The rearrangement links TRBV5-1 to TRBJ1-2; 12 nucleotides match TRBD1. Germline V gene lookup returns CDR1 SGHRS and CDR2 YFSETQ. V was clipped by 4 bases and J by 8 bases; unmatched bases: 9. The CDR3 is 15 residues long. DNA for the CDR3: TGCGCCAGCAGCCCGGGACAGGGGGCAGTCGACGGCTACACCTTC. Residues: CASSPGQGAVDGYTF.

The chain links TRBV7-2 to TRBJ2-7; unclear D gene. Germline-derived CDR1 and CDR2 are SGHTA and FQGNSA. V was shortened by 1 base and J by 6 bases, with 16 bases between the two germline ends. The CDR3 consists of 15 residues. CDR3 protein: CASSLVGRLRSEQYF. DNA of the CDR3: TGTGCCAGCAGCTTAGTGGGTAGACTCCGGTCCGAGCAGTACTTC.

This clone occurred a few times. In nucleotides, the CDR3 is TGTGCCAGCAGCTGGCCGGGACAGGGGACCTACGAGCAGTACTTC. Its translation is CASSWPGQGTYEQYF. The chain has TRBV7-2 and TRBJ2-7, with 10 bases lining up with TRBD1. There are 15 residues in the CDR3. Germline V gene data show CDR1 as SGHTA and CDR2 as FQGNSA. V was clipped by 4 bases and J by 2 bases; unmatched bases: 5.

The chain is built from TRBV28 and TRBJ2-5; weak D call: TRBD1 (5 bases). Germline lookup yields CDR1 MDHEN and CDR2 SYDVKM. The CDR3 length is 16 residues. Trimming pared 2 bases from V and 4 bases from J, leaving 17 bases between. CDR3: CASSLGGSLGRETQYF. In nucleotides, the CDR3 is TGTGCCAGCAGTTTAGGCGGCTCATTGGGGCGAGAGACCCAGTACTTC.

V is TRBV19 and J is TRBJ1-5, with 8 bases identical to TRBD1. Per germline, CDR1 LNHDA and CDR2 SQIVND (reference sequence). J was trimmed by 1 base and V by 8 bases; bases with no gene match: 4. The CDR3 sequence is 14 residues long. The CDR3 loop is CASWTGMSNQPQHF. In nucleotides, the CDR3 is TGTGCCAGTTGGACAGGGATGAGCAATCAGCCCCAGCATTTT. Using reference TRBV19 and TRBJ1-5 for the parts outside the CDR3, the full variable domain is DGGITQSPKYLFRKEGQNVTLSCEQNLNHDAMYWYRQDPGQGLRLIYYSQIVNDFQKGDIAEGYSVSREKKESFPLTVTSAQKNPTAFYLCASWTGMSNQPQHFGDGTRLSIL.

The rearrangement joins TRBV28 to TRBJ2-3, with 8 bases lining up with TRBD2. Trimming removed 5 bases from V and 4 bases from J; junction bases left unmatched: 5. CDR3 size: 14 residues. CDR1 and CDR2 (germline): MDHEN, SYDVKM. The CDR3 DNA sequence: TGTGCCAGCAGTGCCGGACTAGCCCCAGATACGCAGTATTTT. Translated, it gives CASSAGLAPDTQYF.

This chain uses TRBV6-1 with TRBJ2-7; D ambiguous. The CDR3 totals 15 residues. Germline V gene sequence: CDR1 MNHNS, CDR2 SASEGT. V lost 4 bases to trimming and J lost 2 bases, with 15 bases between them. The CDR3 region has the DNA TGTGCCAGCAGTGTGATTTTCTATTCCCCCTACGAGCAGTACTTC. This encodes CASSVIFYSPYEQYF.

This chain joins TRBV11-2 and TRBJ1-2; TRBD1 matches 9 bases. Looked up from germline, CDR1 is SGHAT and CDR2 is FQNNGV. This CDR3 comprises 15 residues. The V and J ends lost 3 bases and 6 bases, in that order; junction bases with no gene match: 8. The DNA of the CDR3 is TGTGCCAGCAGCTTCACACCGGGACAGGGTGATGGCTACACCTTC. Translating gives CASSFTPGQGDGYTF.

This chain uses TRBV6-1 with TRBJ2-5; TRBD1 might be the D (6 bases). The CDR3 runs to 14 residues. Germline V lookup: CDR1 MNHNS, CDR2 SASEGT. Trimming cost V 6 bases and J 1 base, with 12 bases left between them. The CDR3 DNA reads as TGTGCCAGCAGACGAACAGGGACCCAAGAGACCCAGTACTTC. Residues: CASRRTGTQETQYF.

The sample holds a few counts of this clone. The same CDR3 is also encoded by other DNA sequences in this sample. V is TRBV29-1 and J is TRBJ1-1, with D perhaps matching TRBD1 (5 bases). This CDR3 has 13 residues. Between the trimmed V and J ends, which lost 2 bases and 0 bases, there was a span of 7 bases. Germline lookup yields CDR1 SQVTM and CDR2 ANQGSEA. CDR3 residues: CSVERGMNTEAFF. As DNA, the CDR3 is TGCAGCGTTGAACGGGGGATGAACACTGAAGCTTTCTTT.

This clone was observed a handful of times. The chain employs TRBV5-4 and TRBJ2-1; 12 positions match TRBD2. V shed 6 bases and J 5 bases; nucleotides not matched to a gene: 9. The CDR3 totals 16 residues. Germline CDR1 is SGHNT and CDR2 is YYREEE (reference sequence). CDR3 in amino acids: CASTRPSGGADNEQFF. DNA for the CDR3: TGTGCCAGCACCCGCCCTAGCGGGGGGGCTGACAATGAGCAGTTCTTC.

The chain is built from TRBV11-2 and TRBJ2-5; a weak D match, TRBD2 (5 bases). V lost 5 bases and J 5 bases, leaving 6 bases between the germline ends. Germline-derived CDR1 and CDR2 are SGHAT and FQNNGV. The CDR3 has 11 residues. CDR3 residues: CASSRGETQYF. The CDR3 bases are TGTGCCAGCAGCCGCGGGGAGACCCAGTACTTC.

The CDR3 DNA sequence: TGTGCCAGCAGTAAAGCGGGAAGCACAGATACGCAGTATTTT. It codes for CASSKAGSTDTQYF. The V gene is TRBV25-1, the J gene TRBJ2-3, with 7 bases aligning to TRBD2. Germline V gene lookup returns CDR1 MGHDK and CDR2 SYGVNS. V dropped 5 bases and J dropped 0; count of bases not matched to a gene: 2. This CDR3 spans 14 amino acids.

This clone was counted a few times. The rearrangement uses TRBV30 and TRBJ2-7; TRBD1 aligns across 9 bases. This CDR3 comprises 14 residues. V was clipped by 3 bases and J by 3 bases; unmatched bases: 6. The V gene's germline CDR1 is GTSNPN and CDR2 SVGIG (reference sequence). Here the CDR3 reads CAWRGQGRGYEQYF. Written as DNA, the CDR3 is TGTGCCTGGAGGGGACAGGGCAGGGGCTACGAGCAGTACTTC.

This rearrangement joins TRBV9 to TRBJ2-5; 7 bases align to TRBD1. V lost 4 bases and J lost 5; bases outside the gene matches: 11. There are 15 residues in the CDR3. Germline V lookup: CDR1 SGDLS, CDR2 YYNGEE. CDR3 nucleotides: TGTGCCAGCAGCACCACCGGGACAGAGGGTGAGACCCAGTACTTC. Translation: CASSTTGTEGETQYF.

This clone was seen a few times. This chain joins TRBV29-1 and TRBJ2-5; TRBD1 might be the D (5 bases). This CDR3 is built from 12 residues. Trimming cost V 3 bases and J 5 bases, with 10 bases left between them. Germline assignment: CDR1 SQVTM and CDR2 ANQGSEA. The CDR3 loop is CSVDRVGETQYF. The DNA of the CDR3 is TGCAGCGTTGACAGGGTCGGGGAGACCCAGTACTTC.

This CDR3 reads CASSQPGQGGYEQYF. Written as DNA, the CDR3 is TGCGCCAGCAGCCAACCGGGACAGGGTGGCTACGAGCAGTACTTC. The chain employs TRBV4-1 and TRBJ2-7; 9 bases are shared with TRBD1. CDR3 length: 15 residues. Losses at the gene ends were 2 bases for V and 3 bases for J; bases not matched to a gene: 5. Germline loops: CDR1 MGHRA, CDR2 YSYEKL.

Only a few counts were recorded for this clone. The chain employs TRBV15 and TRBJ2-1, with D perhaps matching TRBD2 (5 bases). The germline V gene has CDR1 LNHNV and CDR2 YYDKDF (reference sequence). Between the trimmed V and J ends, which lost 1 base and 1 base, there was a span of 8 bases. This CDR3 has 15 residues. The CDR3 protein is CATSRVRESYNEQFF. CDR3 nucleotide sequence: TGTGCCACCAGCAGAGTTAGGGAGTCCTACAATGAGCAGTTCTTC. Full variable domain (rest looked up from reference TRBV15 and TRBJ2-1): DAMVIQNPRYQVTQFGKPVTLSCSQTLNHNVMYWYQQKSSQAPKLLFHYYDKDFNNEADTPDNFQSRRPNTSFCFLDIRSPGLGDTAMYLCATSRVRESYNEQFFGPGTRLTVL.